The 20 T cell receptor beta chains below come from one sample, sequenced in a study of T cell responses to AZD1222 COVID-19 vaccine (dated by TCRdb to the early 2020s). The receptor library was made with the immunoSEQ multiplex PCR assay. The table comes from immuneACCESS by way of TCRdb, which keeps in-frame sequences with V and J called. Part of the clones is missing from these tables; in studies checked, under half for an unresolved V gene and the rest for unknown reasons. The sample profile shows tens of thousands of clones; 75% to 90% of them were found once. Jointly, the top ten make up 3.4% of the sample. Per the publication, the time point label means: about 28 days (+/-7) after the second vaccine dose. Sequences were derived from peripheral blood, sampled 28 days after the second AZD1222 dose. The receptors come from an adult who received the AZD1222 COVID-19 vaccine.

This clone was detected once. The chain's CDR3 is CASSFSNYGYTF. The CDR3 region has the DNA TGTGCCAGCAGTTTTTCAAACTATGGCTACACCTTC. The V gene is TRBV28, the J gene TRBJ1-2; D is undetermined. Trimming shortened V by 3 bases and J by 2 bases, and 4 bases separated the two germline ends. CDR3 length equals 12 residues. From germline, CDR1 is MDHEN and CDR2 SYDVKM.

This chain joins TRBV4-3 and TRBJ2-7, with D tentatively TRBD2 (5 bases). Germline CDR1 is LGHNA and CDR2 is YSLEER. The CDR3 contains 13 residues. V was trimmed by 3 bases and J by 4 bases, leaving 10 bases between them. The CDR3 sequence: CASSHGREYEQYF. CDR3 coding DNA: TGCGCCAGCAGCCATGGTAGGGAGTACGAGCAGTACTTC.

J is TRBJ1-1 and V is TRBV6-5; D is possibly TRBD1 (6 bases). CDR1 and CDR2 (germline): MNHEY, SVGAGI. This CDR3 spans 13 amino acids. With 7 bases removed from V and 10 bases from J, the gap between germline ends came to 19 bases. CDR3 nucleotides: TGTGCCAGCATAGGGGGATTTATCGGTGGAGCTTTCTTT. As protein: CASIGGFIGGAFF.

The chain has TRBV28 and TRBJ1-4; D is possibly TRBD1 (5 bases). Germline V gives CDR1 MDHEN, CDR2 SYDVKM. The CDR3 extends over 16 amino acids. V lost 4 bases and J 0 bases, leaving 12 bases between the germline ends. The CDR3: CASSSWGGSTNEKLFF. The CDR3 DNA reads as TGTGCCAGCAGTTCCTGGGGGGGATCAACTAATGAAAAACTGTTTTTT.

This sequence joins TRBV4-1 and TRBJ2-2; either TRBD1 or TRBD2 may supply D (5 bases each). Between the trimmed V and J ends, which lost 5 bases and 1 base, there was a span of 14 bases. The CDR3 consists of 16 residues. The germline V gene has CDR1 MGHRA and CDR2 YSYEKL. Here the CDR3 DNA reads TGCGCCAGCAGCGCCCAAAAGGGACGGAACACCGGGGAGCTGTTTTTT. Protein sequence: CASSAQKGRNTGELFF.

The count of this clone is one. This sequence joins TRBV7-9 and TRBJ1-6, with D possibly being TRBD1 (5 bases). CDR1 and CDR2 (germline): SEHNR, FQNEAQ (reference sequence). V shed 5 bases and J shed 7 bases, with 15 bases lying between them. This CDR3 is 15 amino acids long. In DNA, the CDR3 is TGTGCCAGCAGCGCGGACATAGCTCTAAATTCACCCCTCCACTTT. Residues: CASSADIALNSPLHF. The full variable domain, in which reference TRBV7-9 and TRBJ1-6 provide the parts outside the CDR3, is DTGVSQNPRHKITKRGQNVTFRCDPISEHNRLYWYRQTLGQGPEFLTYFQNEAQLEKSRLLSDRFSAERPKGSFSTLEIQRTEQGDSAMYLCASSADIALNSPLHFGNGTRLTVT.

This chain links TRBV6-5 with TRBJ1-3; possibly TRBD1 for D (5 bases). Germline V CDR1 and CDR2: MNHEY, SVGAGI. This CDR3 has 15 amino acids. V shed 7 bases and J shed 1 base, with 14 bases lying between them. The CDR3 reads CASTLRGGSGNTIYF. CDR3 nucleotides: TGTGCCAGCACCCTCCGCGGGGGATCTGGAAACACCATATATTTT.

V gene TRBV24-1 combines with J gene TRBJ2-3; D possibly corresponds to TRBD2 (5 bases). Trimming took 9 bases from V and 4 from J, leaving 13 bases between them. CDR1 is KGHDR, CDR2 SFDVKD, per germline. CDR3 length: 13 amino acids. The CDR3 here is CATASEAADTQYF. Here the CDR3 DNA reads TGTGCCACCGCCTCGGAGGCTGCAGATACGCAGTATTTT.

There are a few counts of this clone. The V gene is TRBV6-5, the J gene TRBJ2-7, with D tentatively TRBD1 (6 bases). V was shortened by 4 bases and J by 5 bases, with 15 bases between the two germline ends. CDR3 length: 14 residues. Germline V CDR1 and CDR2: MNHEY, SVGAGI. CDR3 DNA: TGTGCCAGCAGTTTACAGGGAAACGTCCACGAGCAGTACTTC. Translating gives CASSLQGNVHEQYF.

This chain connects TRBV7-2 to TRBJ2-1, with D unclear. CDR3 length equals 13 residues. In germline, CDR1 is SGHTA, CDR2 FQGNSA. The V end was cut by 7 bases, the J end by 7 bases, with 14 bases between. CDR3 nucleotide sequence: TGTGCCAGCACACCCGTTCCCCGGAATGAGCAGTTCTTC. Translation gives CASTPVPRNEQFF.

The rearrangement links TRBV10-1 to TRBJ1-1, with 9 nucleotides matching TRBD1. CDR1 WNHNN and CDR2 SYGVQD come from the germline V gene (reference sequence). Losses at the gene ends were 5 bases for V and 7 bases for J; bases not matched to a gene: 5. The CDR3 is made up of 13 amino acids. The CDR3, as DNA: TGCGCCAGCAGTTCCGGGACAGGGTTTGAAGCTTTCTTT. Translation: CASSSGTGFEAFF.

CDR3 region: CASRGPGNTIYF. The CDR3 region has the DNA TGTGCCAGTAGAGGGCCTGGAAACACCATATATTTT. V is TRBV19 and J is TRBJ1-3; the D is unclear. CDR1 and CDR2 from the germline V gene are LNHDA and SQIVND (reference sequence). The ends were cut back, 6 bases at V and 2 bases at J, with 5 bases in the middle. This CDR3 has 12 residues.

The chain combines TRBV19 with TRBJ1-2; D ambiguous. The CDR3 sequence is 14 residues long. V lost 6 bases to trimming and J lost 0 bases, with 11 bases between them. Germline V lookup: CDR1 LNHDA, CDR2 SQIVND (reference sequence). CDR3 amino acids: CASRRAAANYGYTF. Here the CDR3 DNA reads TGTGCCAGTAGACGAGCAGCCGCTAACTATGGCTACACCTTC.

The chain uses TRBV6-5 and TRBJ2-4; D might be TRBD1 (7 bases). The CDR3 spans 15 residues. V was trimmed by 6 bases and J by 0 bases, leaving 12 bases between them. Germline-derived CDR1 and CDR2 are MNHEY and SVGAGI. As DNA, the CDR3 is TGTGCCAGCAGCGGGGGACAGCTAGCCAAAAACATTCAGTACTTC. This translates into CASSGGQLAKNIQYF.

In its sample, this clone was seen once. The chain combines TRBV30 with TRBJ1-5, with a tentative D call TRBD1 (5 bases). The CDR3 contains 13 residues. Germline CDR1 GTSNPN, CDR2 SVGIG (reference sequence). Trimming left V 0 bases short and J 6 bases short, with 9 bases between. The CDR3 DNA reads as TGTGCCTGGAGTGTACAGGTCTTTCAGCCCCAGCATTTT. As protein: CAWSVQVFQPQHF.

This clone is a singleton in its sample. This sequence joins TRBV15 and TRBJ1-4; perhaps TRBD1 as D (6 bases). Germline V CDR1 and CDR2: LNHNV, YYDKDF (reference sequence). This CDR3 region has 14 residues. V dropped 5 bases and J dropped 5 bases, with 12 bases sitting between them. The CDR3 DNA reads TGTGCCACCAGCCCCGGACAGTGGAATGAAAAACTGTTTTTT. Protein sequence: CATSPGQWNEKLFF.

V and J are TRBV9 and TRBJ2-3; D possibly uses TRBD1 or TRBD2 (6 bases each). Trimming left V 6 bases short and J 3 bases short, with 14 bases between. CDR1 and CDR2 (germline): SGDLS, YYNGEE. The CDR3 covers 14 residues. CDR3 loop: CASNEGGFTDTQYF. CDR3 coding DNA: TGTGCCAGCAATGAGGGGGGATTTACAGATACGCAGTATTTT.

The chain recombines TRBV11-2 with TRBJ2-3; maybe TRBD1 (7 bases). There are 15 residues in the CDR3. CDR1 is SGHAT and CDR2 is FQNNGV in the germline V gene. V was cut by 7 bases and J by 3 bases, with 17 bases left in between. The CDR3 sequence is CASNHGGQMTDTQYF. The CDR3 nucleotides read TGTGCCAGCAACCACGGGGGACAGATGACAGATACGCAGTATTTT.

In its sample, this clone ranks as medium-sized (0.01 to 0.1%). CDR3 nucleotide sequence: TGTGCCAGCAGCGCCGGCGCAGGGGCCCCCTCCTACGAGCAGTACTTC. This encodes CASSAGAGAPSYEQYF. The genes are TRBV7-6 and TRBJ2-7, with D possibly TRBD1 on 6 matching bases. The CDR3 is 16 residues long. Between the trimmed V and J ends, which lost 5 bases and 0 bases, there was a span of 17 bases. Germline CDR1 is SGHVS and CDR2 is FNYEAQ.

V and J are TRBV15 and TRBJ2-3, with D maybe TRBD1 (5 bases). From germline, CDR1 is LNHNV and CDR2 YYDKDF (reference sequence). Between the trimmed V and J ends, which lost 5 bases and 0 bases, there was a span of 12 bases. The CDR3 totals 15 residues. CDR3 coding DNA: TGTGCCACCAGCGCCCAGGGTCGTAGCACAGATACGCAGTATTTT. Translated, it gives CATSAQGRSTDTQYF.